The 30 T cell receptor beta chains below come from one sample, sequenced in a study of human T cells and chemical hapten exposure. One entry per CDR3 protein, called by TCRdb with MiXCR from the RACE reads. Of fewer than 300,000 distinct CDR3 sequences in the sample, about 8.6% were seen once. Time point denoted: pre-sensitization, week 0. The treatment here: therapeutic diphenylcyclopropenone sensitization with weekly scalp DPC. The sample consisted of whole blood, taken in connection with sensitization to the hapten diphenylcyclopropenone (DPC). The receptors come from a middle-aged woman with alopecia areata. Some clones in this sample may be carry-over from other donors' samples.

This clonotype has a count of ten or more. This chain connects TRBV5-1 to TRBJ2-7; D gene uncertain. CDR1 SGHRS and CDR2 YFSETQ come from the germline V gene. CDR3 size: 14 residues. With 4 bases removed from V and 3 bases from J, the gap between germline ends came to 14 bases. The CDR3 here is CASSAPGTNYEQYF. DNA for the CDR3: TGCGCCAGCAGCGCCCCGGGTACCAACTACGAGCAGTACTTC. The full variable domain, its missing parts supplied by reference TRBV5-1 and TRBJ2-7, is KAGVTQTPRYLIKTRGQQVTLSCSPISGHRSVSWYQQTPGQGLQFLFEYFSETQRNKGNFPGRFSGRQFSNSRSEMNVSTLELGDSALYLCASSAPGTNYEQYFGPGTRLTVT.

V is TRBV28 and J is TRBJ1-1; the D gene is possibly TRBD1 (6 bases). CDR3 length equals 15 residues. Trimming took off 3 bases at V and 0 bases at J, with 11 bases between the two ends. Per germline, CDR1 MDHEN and CDR2 SYDVKM. The CDR3 DNA reads TGTGCCAGCAGTTTGACAGGTTTTATGAACACTGAAGCTTTCTTT. Protein product: CASSLTGFMNTEAFF.

The CDR3 coding sequence is TGTGCCAGCAGCTTTAGTGTTATGAACACTGAAGCTTTCTTT. It specifies CASSFSVMNTEAFF. The gene calls are TRBV4-2 and TRBJ1-1; D not certain. Germline values: CDR1 LGHNA, CDR2 YNFKEQ. The CDR3 covers 14 residues. Between the trimmed V and J ends, which lost 5 bases and 0 bases, there was a span of 10 bases.

The gene calls are TRBV20-1 and TRBJ2-1; 8 positions agree with TRBD1. This CDR3 region has 17 residues. The germline gives CDR1 DFQATT, CDR2 SNEGSKA (reference sequence). The V segment lost 4 bases and the J segment 0 bases; nucleotides outside the gene matches: 11. CDR3 sequence (DNA): TGCAGTGCTAATGGACAGGGTCGGGGAGTCTCCTACAATGAGCAGTTCTTC. It specifies CSANGQGRGVSYNEQFF.

This chain connects TRBV7-2 to TRBJ2-1, with TRBD2 matching over 9 bases. This CDR3 spans 15 amino acids. Germline V gene data show CDR1 as SGHTA and CDR2 as FQGNSA. Trimming cost V 6 bases and J 7 bases; bases outside gene matches: 10. This CDR3 is CASRMGGRVNNEQFF. The DNA of the CDR3 is TGTGCCAGCAGAATGGGCGGGAGGGTGAATAATGAGCAGTTCTTC.

This chain connects TRBV6-5 to TRBJ2-1; 9 nucleotides line up with TRBD1. Germline CDR1 MNHEY, CDR2 SVGAGI. The CDR3 runs to 14 residues. Trimming removed 5 bases from V and 5 bases from J; junction bases left unmatched: 4. The CDR3 is CASSRDRVNNEQFF. CDR3 sequence (DNA): TGTGCCAGCAGTCGGGACAGGGTTAACAATGAGCAGTTCTTC.

This clonotype came up a few times. The gene calls are TRBV4-2 and TRBJ1-2; a weak D match, TRBD1 (5 bases). The V gene's germline CDR1 is LGHNA and CDR2 YNFKEQ. V was cut by 3 bases and J by 4 bases, with 18 bases left in between. CDR3 length: 16 residues. CDR3 residues: CASSQGGQGAFYGYTF. The CDR3 DNA reads TGTGCCAGCAGCCAGGGTGGCCAGGGCGCCTTCTATGGCTACACCTTC.

The chain employs TRBV7-3 and TRBJ2-1, with TRBD1 matching 11 bases. J gave up 6 bases and V 5 bases, and 9 bases lay outside the gene matches. The CDR3 runs to 16 residues. Per the germline V gene, CDR1 is SGHTA and CDR2 is FQGTGA. This chain's CDR3 is CASSPRPGQGGNEQFF. The CDR3 bases are TGTGCCAGCAGCCCCAGGCCGGGACAGGGGGGCAATGAGCAGTTCTTC.

This clonotype has ten or more counts. CDR3 DNA: TGCAGCGTTGAAGGCGGTCCCTATGGCTACACCTTC. This sequence encodes CSVEGGPYGYTF. The chain combines TRBV29-1 with TRBJ1-2; D unresolved. This CDR3 has 12 residues. V lost 1 base, J lost 4 bases, and 7 bases lay in between. Germline values: CDR1 SQVTM, CDR2 ANQGSEA.

This clonotype was observed a handful of times. The DNA of the CDR3 is TGCGCCAGCAGCCGGGACAGGGCGGATGGCTACACCTTC. It codes for CASSRDRADGYTF. This chain joins TRBV5-1 and TRBJ1-2; 9 bases are a match to TRBD1. Trimming removed 4 bases from V and 6 bases from J; junction bases left unmatched: 4. This CDR3 contains 13 residues. Germline V CDR1 and CDR2: SGHRS, YFSETQ.

This clonotype was recorded a few times. The gene calls are TRBV4-2 and TRBJ2-2; TRBD2 might be the D (6 bases). Germline assignment: CDR1 LGHNA and CDR2 YNFKEQ. V lost 2 bases to trimming and J lost 15 bases, with 25 bases between them. The CDR3 covers 16 residues. The DNA for the CDR3 is TGTGCCAGCAGCCAAATTTCGGGCGGGACTTACAACACGTTGTTTTTT. Translating it yields CASSQISGGTYNTLFF.

CDR3 nucleotides: TGTGCCATCAGTGAGGCAGCAGACTACGAGCAGTACTTC. Translation gives CAISEAADYEQYF. The V gene is TRBV10-3, the J gene TRBJ2-7; D is unclear. V shed 2 bases and J shed 3 bases, with 8 bases lying between them. The CDR3 contains 13 residues. CDR1 ENHRY and CDR2 SYGVKD come from the germline V gene.

V gene TRBV7-2 combines with J gene TRBJ2-3; no definite D call. V lost 5 bases, J lost 0 bases, and 15 bases lay in between. CDR1 and CDR2 (germline): SGHTA, FQGNSA. The CDR3 has 16 amino acids. CDR3 in amino acids: CASSTWHTYSTDTQYF. In DNA, the CDR3 is TGTGCCAGCAGCACCTGGCACACCTATAGCACAGATACGCAGTATTTT.

This clonotype was seen more than once but under ten times. The genes are TRBV28 and TRBJ2-7, with D possibly matching TRBD2 (7 bases). Germline assignment: CDR1 MDHEN and CDR2 SYDVKM. The ends were cut back, 8 bases at V and 4 bases at J, with 15 bases in the middle. This CDR3 comprises 13 residues. The CDR3 sequence: CASAGGPVYEQYF. The CDR3 nucleotides are TGTGCCAGCGCCGGGGGGCCGGTTTACGAGCAGTACTTC.

The chain uses TRBV12-3 or TRBV12-4 and TRBJ2-7; TRBD2 is a possible D gene (7 bases). V lost 8 bases and J lost 4, with 15 bases in between. The CDR3 covers 13 residues. The CDR3: CASWGGAGYEQYF. The CDR3 DNA follows: TGTGCCAGCTGGGGGGGCGCGGGGTACGAGCAGTACTTC.

This chain links TRBV7-2 with TRBJ1-2; 7 nucleotides agree with TRBD1. The germline V gene has CDR1 SGHTA and CDR2 FQGNSA. CDR3 size: 14 residues. The trim removed 4 bases at V and 2 bases at J, leaving 4 bases unmatched. CDR3 sequence: CASSSLTGNYGYTF. The CDR3 DNA is TGTGCCAGCAGCTCCCTGACAGGGAACTATGGCTACACCTTC.

This clonotype was found many times. The genes are TRBV7-8 and TRBJ2-1; 10 positions agree with TRBD2. The CDR3 sequence is 15 residues long. Germline V lookup: CDR1 SGHVS, CDR2 FQNEAQ. Germline trimming cut 6 bases from V and 7 bases from J; bases unmatched to any gene: 9. CDR3 protein: CASRPSGTSENEQFF. The CDR3 nucleotides are TGTGCCAGCAGACCCTCCGGGACTAGCGAAAATGAGCAGTTCTTC.

This clonotype occurred a few times. The V and J genes are TRBV6-6 and TRBJ2-7; no definite D call. CDR1 and CDR2 (germline): MNHNY, SVGAGI (reference sequence). Trimming shortened V by 5 bases and J by 4 bases, and 15 bases separated the two germline ends. This CDR3 has 14 residues. CDR3: CASSRSYFQYEQYF. CDR3 nucleotide sequence: TGTGCCAGCAGTAGGAGTTACTTTCAGTACGAGCAGTACTTC.

In this sample, this clonotype turned up many times. V gene TRBV19 combines with J gene TRBJ2-7, with D possibly matching TRBD1 (5 bases). The germline V gene has CDR1 LNHDA and CDR2 SQIVND (reference sequence). V lost 8 bases, J lost 2 bases, and 10 bases lay in between. This CDR3 has 12 amino acids. The DNA for the CDR3 is TGTGCCAGTGGGGCCGGTCCCTACGAGCAGTACTTC. This gives the protein CASGAGPYEQYF.

This clonotype was seen only a few times. The chain links TRBV12-3 or TRBV12-4 to TRBJ1-5; TRBD1 might be the D (6 bases). V was trimmed by 3 bases and J by 7 bases, leaving 13 bases between them. The CDR3 extends over 14 amino acids. CDR3 protein: CASSFTGMKQPQHF. The DNA for the CDR3 is TGTGCCAGCAGTTTTACAGGGATGAAACAGCCCCAGCATTTT.

The chain has TRBV10-3 and TRBJ2-3, with TRBD2 identical over 12 bases. Germline lookup yields CDR1 ENHRY and CDR2 SYGVKD. V gave up 7 bases and J gave up 6 bases; unmatched junction bases: 11. The length of the CDR3 is 16 residues. The CDR3 nucleotides read TGTGCCATCAAAAAGACTAGCGGGAGCGCAGCGGATACGCAGTATTTT. It specifies CAIKKTSGSAADTQYF.

This clonotype was seen a few times. The chain carries TRBV4-2 and TRBJ1-6; weak D call: TRBD1 (6 bases). Trimming shortened V by 1 base and J by 7 bases, and 11 bases separated the two germline ends. Germline values: CDR1 LGHNA, CDR2 YNFKEQ. This CDR3 has 15 residues. The CDR3 region is CASSQAGQGNSPLHF. The DNA for the CDR3 is TGTGCCAGCAGCCAAGCGGGACAAGGGAATTCACCCCTCCACTTT.

The chain links TRBV5-5 to TRBJ1-1; a possible D gene is TRBD1 (6 bases). This CDR3 contains 14 residues. Germline-derived CDR1 and CDR2 are SGHKS and YYEKEE (reference sequence). With 5 bases removed from V and 8 bases from J, the gap between germline ends came to 19 bases. The CDR3 sequence: CASRFSPGHDEAFF. The CDR3 nucleotides read TGTGCCAGCAGATTCAGCCCGGGACACGACGAAGCTTTCTTT.

The chain uses TRBV5-1 and TRBJ2-2, with 9 bases fitting TRBD2. The V segment lost 0 bases and the J segment 0 bases; nucleotides outside the gene matches: 6. Germline V gene sequence: CDR1 SGHRS, CDR2 YFSETQ. The CDR3 totals 18 residues. CDR3 in DNA: TGCGCCAGCAGCTTGGCACCAGCGGGAGGCTCGAACACCGGGGAGCTGTTTTTT. Translating it yields CASSLAPAGGSNTGELFF.

The genes are TRBV6-2 or TRBV6-3 and TRBJ2-1; possible D gene TRBD2, 6 bases. V lost 4 bases and J lost 3, with 13 bases in between. The CDR3 has 15 amino acids. Germline V gene sequence: CDR1 MNHEY, CDR2 SVGEGT. The CDR3 loop reads CASSSGGSVYNEQFF. The DNA of the CDR3 is TGTGCCAGCAGTTCTGGGGGGAGTGTCTACAATGAGCAGTTCTTC.

This clonotype was detected a few times. The chain joins TRBV28 to TRBJ2-7, with 7 bases aligning to TRBD2. The CDR3 has 13 residues. Germline V gene lookup returns CDR1 MDHEN and CDR2 SYDVKM. J lost 2 bases, V lost 8 bases, and 6 bases had no gene match. The CDR3 nucleotides read TGTGCCAGCCAGGCCGGGACTACCTACGAGCAGTACTTC. This encodes CASQAGTTYEQYF.

The CDR3 sequence: CATSRLPAGTGFDTQYF. The CDR3 DNA reads TGTGCCACCAGCAGACTCCCTGCCGGGACAGGGTTCGATACGCAGTATTTT. The chain is built from TRBV15 and TRBJ2-3; 9 bases match TRBD1. The CDR3 has 17 residues. Germline V gene lookup returns CDR1 LNHNV and CDR2 YYDKDF (reference sequence). The V segment lost 2 bases and the J segment 6 bases; nucleotides outside the gene matches: 12.

V gene TRBV6-6 combines with J gene TRBJ2-3, with 7 bases aligning to TRBD2. Germline values: CDR1 MNHNY, CDR2 SVGAGI (reference sequence). The CDR3 covers 14 residues. V gave up 8 bases and J gave up 5 bases; unmatched junction bases: 10. The CDR3 spells CASARGGSEDTQYF. In nucleotides, the CDR3 is TGTGCCAGCGCTCGTGGCGGGAGTGAAGATACGCAGTATTTT.

This clonotype was found a few times. The V gene is TRBV7-9, the J gene TRBJ1-3; TRBD1 aligns across 7 bases. Germline CDR1 SEHNR, CDR2 FQNEAQ (reference sequence). J gave up 2 bases and V 0 bases, and 7 bases lay outside the gene matches. The CDR3 spans 17 residues. CDR3 region: CASSLAKGGGPGNTIYF. For the CDR3, the DNA is TGTGCCAGCAGCTTAGCGAAAGGGGGCGGCCCTGGAAACACCATATATTTT. Using reference TRBV7-9 and TRBJ1-3 for the parts outside the CDR3, the full variable domain is DTGVSQNPRHKITKRGQNVTFRCDPISEHNRLYWYRQTLGQGPEFLTYFQNEAQLEKSRLLSDRFSAERPKGSFSTLEIQRTEQGDSAMYLCASSLAKGGGPGNTIYFGEGSWLTVV.

This clonotype occurred a few times. The genes are TRBV29-1 and TRBJ2-7; D not certain. The CDR3 has 11 amino acids. CDR1 and CDR2 from the germline V gene are SQVTM and ANQGSEA. V gave up 3 bases and J gave up 9 bases, with 12 bases separating them. The CDR3 coding sequence is TGCAGCGTTGAGGGCCAAAGTGGGCAGTACTTC. Protein sequence: CSVEGQSGQYF.